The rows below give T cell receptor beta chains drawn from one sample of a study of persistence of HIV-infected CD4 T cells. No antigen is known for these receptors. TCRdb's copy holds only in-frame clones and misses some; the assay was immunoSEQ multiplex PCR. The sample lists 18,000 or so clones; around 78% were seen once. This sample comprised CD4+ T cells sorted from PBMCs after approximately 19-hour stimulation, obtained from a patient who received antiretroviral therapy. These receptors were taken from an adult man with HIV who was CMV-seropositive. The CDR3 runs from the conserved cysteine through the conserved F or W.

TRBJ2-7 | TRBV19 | CASSRPGNYEQYF
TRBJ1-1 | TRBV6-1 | CASVGNRDTEAFF
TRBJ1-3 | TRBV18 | CASSRPGTGSPFSGNTIYF
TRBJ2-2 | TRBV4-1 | CASRRQGQGTGELFF
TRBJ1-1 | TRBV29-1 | CSVPPEGRYGDAFF
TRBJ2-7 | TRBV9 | CASSAGPGPYEQYF
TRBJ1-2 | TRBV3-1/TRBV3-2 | CASSQGDISYGYTF
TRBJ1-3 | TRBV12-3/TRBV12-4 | CASGTGSGNTIYF
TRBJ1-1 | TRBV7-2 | CASSLSSNTEAFF
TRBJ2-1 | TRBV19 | CASKSASSYNEQFF
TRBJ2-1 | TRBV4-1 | CASSQVKGSSYNEQFF
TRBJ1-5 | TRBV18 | CASSLASGQGTHQPQHF
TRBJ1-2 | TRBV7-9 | CASSLMTAKWGYTF
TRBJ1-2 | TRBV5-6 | CASSLKGERLNYGYTF
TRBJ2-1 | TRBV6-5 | CASSYSKGPRNEQFF
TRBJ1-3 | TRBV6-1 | CASSEGAGRFSGNTIYF
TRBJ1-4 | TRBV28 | CASSLLGTAYEKLFF
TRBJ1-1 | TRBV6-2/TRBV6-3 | CASSPRTGTNTEAFF
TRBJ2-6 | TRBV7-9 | CASTLIQTANSGANVLTF
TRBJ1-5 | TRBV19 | CASSISGPKQPQHF
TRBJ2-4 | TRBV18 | CASSPPTGRMGNIQYF
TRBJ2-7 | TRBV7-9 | CASTYRGGELYEQYF
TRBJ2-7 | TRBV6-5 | CASSYGTSGGGSEQYF
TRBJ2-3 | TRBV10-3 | CAISVNPEGTDTQYF
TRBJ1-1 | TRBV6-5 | CASSYQEMNTEAFF
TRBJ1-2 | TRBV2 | CASTGQWNGYTF
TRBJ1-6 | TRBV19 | CASKEGEYNSPLHF
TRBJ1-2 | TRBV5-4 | CASSPGGGGDYGYTF
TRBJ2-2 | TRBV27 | CASSTYPGTGYPGELFF
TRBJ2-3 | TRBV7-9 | CASSPSTAGDTQYF
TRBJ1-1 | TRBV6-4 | CASSERGRGRDTEAFF
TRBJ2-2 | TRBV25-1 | CASSTLGGATTGELFF
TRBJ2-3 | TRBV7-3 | CASSLGLAEADTQYF
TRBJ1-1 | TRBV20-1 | CSAGTNTEAFF
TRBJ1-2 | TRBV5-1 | CASSLGQRPGYGYTF
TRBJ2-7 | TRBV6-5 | CASSYGRRSSYEQYF
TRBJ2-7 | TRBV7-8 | CASSQSYYEQYF
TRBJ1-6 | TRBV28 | CASSSRERNSPLHF
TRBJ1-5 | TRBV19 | CASRKTQASGTDNQPQHF
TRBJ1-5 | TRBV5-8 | CASSLQGLSNQPQHF
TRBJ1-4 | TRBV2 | CASGPTLSGSNEKLFF
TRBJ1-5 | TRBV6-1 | CASSGRTFREGGNQPQHF
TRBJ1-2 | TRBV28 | CASSPGQGAHGYTF
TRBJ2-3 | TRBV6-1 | CATGSGRGQTDTQYF
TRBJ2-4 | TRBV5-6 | CASSLYVDRVNIQYF
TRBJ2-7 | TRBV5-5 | CASSLVGQIYEQYF
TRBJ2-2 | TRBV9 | CASSVAGTQNTGELFF
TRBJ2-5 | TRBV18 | CASSPQDRGETQYF
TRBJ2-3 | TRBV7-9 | CASSLDGTGGDTQYF
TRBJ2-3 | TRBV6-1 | CASSERRVMPGVIQYF
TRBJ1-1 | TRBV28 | CASISLWKGSNTEAFF
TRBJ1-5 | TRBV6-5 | CASSSAGGGNQPQHF
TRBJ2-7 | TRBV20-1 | CSALGSYEQYF
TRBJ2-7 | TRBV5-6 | CASSFGGRGNEQYF